These 12 T cell receptor beta chains came from one sample sequenced in a study. Cells sorted as Tregs were CD4+, CD25+ and CD127-/low. TCRdb fed the 5' RACE reads into MiXCR, producing one record per CDR3 protein. The sample has around 9,600 distinct CDR3 sequences, around 34% seen once; the top ten hold approximately 5.6%. The sequenced material came from Tregs sorted from blood. Receptors originate from a female donor with breast cancer.

Comment on this clonotype: At one end the junction does not follow the germline gene, possibly because of a read error. V gene TRBV7-2 combines with J gene TRBJ1-1; D call uncertain. CDR1 is SGHTA, CDR2 FQGNSA, per germline. The CDR3 runs to 13 residues. In nucleotides, the CDR3 is TGTGCCAGCAGCTTTTTGAGTGGCACTGGAGCTTTCTTT. It encodes CASSFLSGTGAFF.

This chain's CDR3 is CASSQGAGMRNSPLHF. CDR3 coding DNA: TGCGCCAGCAGCCAAGGGGCCGGGATGAGGAATTCACCCCTCCACTTT. The chain joins TRBV4-3 to TRBJ1-6; D ambiguous. The CDR3 runs 16 residues. CDR1 is LGHNA and CDR2 is YSLEER in the germline V gene. V gave up 1 base and J gave up 7 bases, with 14 bases separating them.

The gene calls are TRBV5-1 and TRBJ2-2; TRBD2 matches at 7 bases. Per the germline V gene, CDR1 is SGHRS and CDR2 is YFSETQ. The length of the CDR3 is 15 residues. Germline trimming cut 4 bases from V and 0 bases from J; bases unmatched to any gene: 3. CDR3 nucleotide sequence: TGCGCCAGCAGCGCCCTAGCGGCGAACACCGGGGAGCTGTTTTTT. Translated: CASSALAANTGELFF.

By proportion, this clonotype is medium-sized. This CDR3 reads CASRIGTGNGYTF. CDR3 bases: TGTGCCAGCAGGATAGGAACAGGGAATGGCTACACCTTC. The V and J genes are TRBV28 and TRBJ1-2; the D gene is possibly TRBD1 (6 bases). Trimming took off 6 bases at V and 6 bases at J, with 14 bases between the two ends. Per germline, CDR1 MDHEN and CDR2 SYDVKM. The CDR3 totals 13 residues.

By sample share, this clonotype is medium-sized (0.01 to 0.1%). The rearrangement joins TRBV28 to TRBJ2-3, with 7 bases aligning to TRBD2. The germline V gene has CDR1 MDHEN and CDR2 SYDVKM. This CDR3 has 16 amino acids. V lost 5 bases, J lost 2 bases, and 10 bases stayed unmatched. CDR3 bases: TGTGCCAGCAGTATACGGCGGGGGACCTACACAGATACGCAGTATTTT. It codes for CASSIRRGTYTDTQYF.

This clonotype was counted only a few times. V and J are TRBV6-2 or TRBV6-3 and TRBJ1-1; D unclear. CDR3 length equals 15 residues. Trimming cost V 4 bases and J 6 bases, with 18 bases left between them. The V gene's germline CDR1 is MNHEY and CDR2 SVGEGT. CDR3 nucleotides: TGTGCCAGCAGTTTTATAAGGTTACGGCGCTCTGAAGCTTTCTTT. It specifies CASSFIRLRRSEAFF.

This clonotype was counted a few times. The chain carries TRBV20-1 and TRBJ1-2, with TRBD1 matching 9 bases. This CDR3 is built from 14 residues. With V trimmed by 5 bases and J by 4 bases, 8 bases remained unmatched. Germline V gene sequence: CDR1 DFQATT, CDR2 SNEGSKA (reference sequence). The CDR3 sequence is CSALRQGGSYGYTF. CDR3 DNA: TGCAGTGCTCTTAGACAGGGGGGTAGCTATGGCTACACCTTC.

Of note for this clonotype: Compared with germline, one end of the junction differs, possibly owing to a read error. This chain uses TRBV11-2 with TRBJ1-5; 7 bases line up with TRBD1. This CDR3 is 13 amino acids long. Germline CDR1 is SGHAT and CDR2 is FQNNGV. The CDR3 DNA follows: TGTGCCAGCAGCGACAGGGTTGGTGAGCCCCAGAATTTT. Protein product: CASSDRVGEPQNF.

In its sample, this clonotype was seen a few times. This sequence joins TRBV20-1 and TRBJ2-7, with 9 nucleotides matching TRBD2. Germline V gene lookup returns CDR1 DFQATT and CDR2 SNEGSKA (reference sequence). The CDR3 runs to 14 residues. Germline trimming cut 6 bases from V and 6 bases from J; bases unmatched to any gene: 12. The CDR3 coding sequence is TGCAGTGCGCGTAGTAGCGGGAGACTTGGCGAGCAGTACGTC. Residues: CSARSSGRLGEQYV.

This clonotype is judged medium-sized (0.01 to 0.1%). The V gene is TRBV4-1, the J gene TRBJ1-5; D remains unclear. CDR3 length equals 15 residues. Trimming shortened V by 2 bases and J by 1 base, and 9 bases separated the two germline ends. Germline CDR1 is MGHRA and CDR2 is YSYEKL. This chain's CDR3 is CASSQLEMSNQPQHF. The CDR3 DNA sequence: TGCGCCAGCAGCCAACTTGAGATGAGCAATCAGCCCCAGCATTTT.

In its sample, this clonotype ranks as medium-sized. V is TRBV21-1 and J is TRBJ1-5; the D call TRBD1 from the table was never checked on the DNA. TRBV21-1 is tagged as a pseudogene. The CDR3 consists of 16 residues. CDR3 residues: CASSNRDRGYNQPQHF. CDR3 bases: TGTGCCAGCAGCAATCGGGACAGGGGGTACAATCAGCCCCAGCATTTT.

J is TRBJ1-3 and V is TRBV20-1; D is ambiguous. This CDR3 has 11 amino acids. V was cut by 3 bases and J by 4 bases, with 4 bases left in between. Germline CDR1 is DFQATT and CDR2 is SNEGSKA (reference sequence). CDR3 in amino acids: CSASSGNTIYF. CDR3 nucleotide sequence: TGCAGTGCTAGCTCCGGAAACACCATATATTTT.